A selection of T cell receptor beta chains follows, all from one sample in a study of blood T cell repertoires in COVID-19. The protocol was immunoSEQ multiplex PCR, while the TCRdb copy is restricted to in-frame clones and leaves out a portion. The sample lists approximately 300,000 clones, around nine tenths occurring once. Input material: peripheral blood. The receptors here all came from a man in his forties with acute or convalescent COVID-19. The CDR3 runs from the conserved cysteine through the conserved F or W. A D gene is named only where the DNA matches it firmly. Rows may omit the clone size; those that give it use once, few, many or a size class.

j_gene,abundance,v_gene,d_gene,CDR3aa,CDR3nt
TRBJ2-1,-,TRBV6-5,-,CASMGGNEQFF,TGTGCCAGCATGGGGGGCAATGAGCAGTTCTTC
TRBJ1-1,once,TRBV6-5,-,CASRTEPNTEAFF,TGTGCCAGCAGGACGGAGCCGAACACTGAAGCTTTCTTT
TRBJ1-1,once,TRBV19,-,CASSAHRVVFTEAFF,TGTGCCAGTAGTGCCCACAGGGTAGTTTTCACTGAAGCTTTCTTT
TRBJ1-6,once,TRBV27,-,CASTPSRAGNSPLHF,TGTGCCAGCACACCGTCTAGGGCAGGGAATTCACCCCTCCACTTT
TRBJ2-3,-,TRBV25-1,TRBD2,CASRDSGGSADTQYF,TGTGCCAGCAGAGATAGCGGGGGATCCGCAGATACGCAGTATTTT
TRBJ1-5,-,TRBV1,-,CTSSPSGRNSNQPQHF,TGCACCAGCAGCCCGTCGGGAAGGAATAGCAATCAGCCCCAGCATTTT
TRBJ1-1,-,TRBV6-1,-,CASSERVTATNTEAFF,TGTGCCAGCAGTGAAAGAGTAACTGCTACGAACACTGAAGCTTTCTTT
TRBJ1-2,-,TRBV9,TRBD1,CASSVDGWTGGGYTF,TGTGCCAGCAGCGTAGATGGGTGGACAGGAGGCGGCTACACCTTC
TRBJ1-1,once,TRBV7-8,TRBD1,CASSLRTGHATEAFF,TGTGCCAGCAGCTTAAGGACAGGCCATGCCACTGAAGCTTTCTTT
TRBJ2-6,-,TRBV11-3,-,CASSLTSSGANVLTF,TGTGCCAGCAGCTTAACGAGCTCTGGGGCCAACGTCCTGACTTTC
TRBJ2-3,-,TRBV10-2,TRBD2,CASWYSGGPPDTQYF,TGCGCCAGCTGGTATAGCGGGGGCCCACCAGATACGCAGTATTTT
TRBJ1-2,-,TRBV3-1/TRBV3-2,TRBD1,CASSPGQGGRGYTF,TGTGCCAGCAGCCCAGGACAGGGGGGAAGGGGCTACACCTTC
TRBJ1-6,-,TRBV6-5,TRBD1,CASIRQGEGSPLHF,TGTGCCAGCATCCGACAGGGCGAGGGGTCACCCCTCCACTTT
TRBJ1-1,-,TRBV18,-,CASSPSTGINTEAFF,TGTGCCAGCTCCCCTAGCACAGGGATTAACACTGAAGCTTTCTTT
TRBJ2-1,-,TRBV12-3/TRBV12-4,-,CASRVSDEQFF,TGTGCCAGCCGGGTTAGTGATGAGCAGTTCTTC
TRBJ2-7,few,TRBV11-3,TRBD1,CASSSTGGHEQYF,TGTGCCAGCAGCTCAACAGGGGGCCACGAGCAGTACTTC
TRBJ1-3,-,TRBV6-5,-,CASSYGGPGNTIYF,TGTGCCAGCAGTTACGGAGGACCTGGAAACACCATATATTTT
TRBJ2-6,-,TRBV6-5,TRBD1,CASRRQGSGANVLTF,TGTGCCAGCAGACGACAGGGTTCCGGGGCCAACGTCCTGACTTTC
TRBJ2-2,-,TRBV6-5,TRBD1,CASRTGNTGELFF,TGTGCCAGCCGGACAGGAAACACCGGGGAGCTGTTTTTT
TRBJ2-3,once,TRBV2,-,CASSGTTDTQYF,TGTGCCAGCAGTGGGACTACAGATACGCAGTATTTT
TRBJ1-5,-,TRBV15,-,CATSTMGEDQPQHF,TGTGCCACCAGCACTATGGGCGAAGATCAGCCCCAGCATTTT
TRBJ1-6,-,TRBV11-2,TRBD1,CASSRQGNNSPLHF,TGTGCCAGCAGTCGACAGGGGAATAATTCACCCCTCCACTTT
TRBJ1-4,-,TRBV9,TRBD1,CASSAHTGGTNEKLFF,TGTGCCAGCAGCGCCCATACAGGGGGAACTAATGAAAAACTGTTTTTT
TRBJ1-3,-,TRBV18,-,CASSPIQDYSGNTIYF,TGTGCCAGCTCACCAATACAGGATTATTCTGGAAACACCATATATTTT
TRBJ2-2,-,TRBV27,TRBD1,CASSLSGQGAPGTGELFF,TGTGCCAGCAGTCTATCGGGACAGGGGGCGCCGGGCACCGGGGAGCTGTTTTTT
TRBJ1-6,-,TRBV6-6,-,CASSNQGRNSPLHF,TGTGCCAGCAGTAACCAGGGCCGTAATTCACCCCTCCACTTT
TRBJ2-1,-,TRBV19,-,CASRIDGGDEQFF,TGTGCCAGTAGGATCGACGGGGGAGATGAGCAGTTCTTC
TRBJ1-4,-,TRBV7-9,-,CASTPVRAEKLFF,TGTGCCAGCACCCCCGTCAGGGCCGAAAAACTGTTTTTT
TRBJ2-1,once,TRBV9,TRBD1,CASSVGFRGQNEQFF,TGTGCCAGCAGCGTAGGGTTCCGGGGACAGAATGAGCAGTTCTTC
TRBJ1-1,-,TRBV18,-,CASSPGSHDTEAFF,TGTGCCAGCTCACCCGGGTCACATGACACTGAAGCTTTCTTT
TRBJ1-6,-,TRBV3-1/TRBV3-2,TRBD1,CASSSGTATIRSPLHF,TGTGCCAGCAGCTCCGGGACAGCTACGATTAGATCACCCCTCCACTTT
TRBJ2-3,-,TRBV5-1,TRBD1,CASSDLTGGRGDTQYF,TGCGCCAGCAGCGATCTAACAGGGGGCAGGGGAGATACGCAGTATTTT
TRBJ1-2,-,TRBV19,-,CASSIDLRRGSGYTF,TGTGCCAGTAGTATAGATCTGCGGAGGGGAAGTGGCTACACCTTC
TRBJ1-1,-,TRBV7-3,-,CASSLLNSNTEAFF,TGTGCCAGCAGCTTACTTAACTCAAACACTGAAGCTTTCTTT
TRBJ1-1,-,TRBV5-1,-,CASSLERGEAFF,TGCGCCAGCAGCTTGGAGAGAGGTGAAGCTTTCTTT
TRBJ1-1,-,TRBV4-2,-,CASSQEPGFIRAFF,TGTGCCAGCAGCCAAGAACCGGGATTTATAAGAGCTTTCTTT
TRBJ1-1,-,TRBV5-1,TRBD1,CASSTGQGRTEAFF,TGCGCCAGCAGCACGGGACAGGGCCGCACTGAAGCTTTCTTT
TRBJ2-2,-,TRBV9,TRBD2,CASSVREGLPNTGELFF,TGTGCCAGCAGCGTCAGGGAGGGGCTTCCGAACACCGGGGAGCTGTTTTTT
TRBJ2-7,-,TRBV5-4,-,CASSLPGGNYEQYF,TGTGCCAGCAGCTTGCCAGGGGGGAACTACGAGCAGTACTTC
TRBJ1-1,-,TRBV5-4,TRBD1,CASSLGGGQGNTEAFF,TGTGCCAGCAGCTTGGGAGGGGGCCAGGGGAACACTGAAGCTTTCTTT
TRBJ2-7,-,TRBV11-1,-,CASSPVGGYSYEQYF,TGTGCCAGCAGCCCGGTGGGGGGTTACTCCTACGAGCAGTACTTC
TRBJ1-6,-,TRBV28,TRBD1,CASSWDSSYNSPLHF,TGTGCCAGCAGTTGGGACAGCTCCTATAATTCACCCCTCCACTTT
TRBJ1-1,-,TRBV7-2,-,CASSLSDTEAFF,TGTGCCAGCAGCTTATCTGACACTGAAGCTTTCTTT
TRBJ1-6,-,TRBV5-6,-,CASSLRGPSPLHF,TGTGCCAGCAGCTTGAGGGGCCCCTCACCCCTCCACTTT
TRBJ2-2,once,TRBV5-4,TRBD1,CASSLTGDTGELFF,TGTGCCAGCAGCTTGACAGGGGACACCGGGGAGCTGTTTTTT
TRBJ1-2,-,TRBV5-6,-,CASSLKIGGGYTF,TGTGCCAGCAGCTTGAAGATAGGGGGAGGCTACACCTTC
TRBJ2-1,once,TRBV7-6,TRBD2,CASSLAGLADNEQFF,TGTGCCAGCAGCTTAGCGGGTCTAGCGGACAATGAGCAGTTCTTC
TRBJ1-1,-,TRBV21-1,-,CASSNPTSTGCTEAFF,TGTGCCAGCAGCAATCCTACCTCGACAGGGTGCACTGAAGCTTTCTTT
TRBJ2-1,-,TRBV11-2,TRBD1,CASSLEGRGLSNEQFF,TGTGCCAGCAGCTTAGAGGGCAGGGGGTTAAGCAATGAGCAGTTCTTC
TRBJ1-6,-,TRBV14,-,CASSQVRRGISSYNSPLHF,TGTGCCAGCAGCCAAGTCCGACGGGGTATAAGCTCCTATAATTCACCCCTCCACTTT
TRBJ2-3,-,TRBV19,TRBD1,CASSIGLDRGWPDTQYF,TGTGCCAGTAGTATAGGATTGGACAGGGGCTGGCCAGATACGCAGTATTTT
TRBJ1-2,once,TRBV5-1,-,CASSFRVPSDGYTF,TGCGCCAGCAGCTTTCGGGTGCCGTCGGATGGCTACACCTTC
TRBJ2-2,-,TRBV9,-,CASSAYGGQGTGELFF,TGTGCCAGCAGCGCCTACGGGGGGCAGGGCACCGGGGAGCTGTTTTTT
TRBJ2-2,-,TRBV19,-,CAAGGDTNTGELFF,TGTGCCGCTGGGGGGGACACAAACACCGGGGAGCTGTTTTTT
TRBJ2-2,-,TRBV29-1,TRBD2,CSVGKTSGGSNTGELFF,TGCAGCGTGGGAAAGACTAGCGGGGGGTCGAACACCGGGGAGCTGTTTTTT
TRBJ2-5,-,TRBV2,TRBD1,CASSYNRGETQYF,TGTGCCAGCAGTTACAACAGGGGAGAGACCCAGTACTTC
TRBJ1-2,-,TRBV2,-,CASSPGRGLNYGYTF,TGTGCCAGCAGCCCTGGGCGGGGCCTAAACTATGGCTACACCTTC